These 20 T cell receptor beta chains were sequenced from one sample in a study of identical twins. TCRdb reprocessed the 5' RACE reads with MiXCR, giving one entry per CDR3 protein. Of roughly 490,000 distinct CDR3 sequences in the sample, over 11% are singletons; the top ten hold approximately 1%. This same sample was also part of a study on yellow fever vaccine responses in identical twins.

Sequencing used CD4+ T cells sorted from blood. These receptors were obtained from a woman between 18 and 29 years old in good health.

This clonotype occurred a few times. The chain is built from TRBV6-5 and TRBJ1-6, with D perhaps TRBD1 (6 bases). This CDR3 contains 17 residues. Trimming cost V 2 bases and J 5 bases, with 16 bases left between them. Germline V gene sequence: CDR1 MNHEY, CDR2 SVGAGI. CDR3 in amino acids: CASSYRTARTNNSPLHF. The CDR3 DNA is TGTGCCAGCAGTTACCGGACAGCGCGGACAAATAATTCACCCCTCCACTTT.

This clonotype was counted between two and nine times. The CDR3 DNA reads as TGTGCCAGCAGTTTGAAGAGGGGAAACACTGAAGCTTTCTTT. This sequence encodes CASSLKRGNTEAFF. The chain has TRBV12-3 or TRBV12-4 and TRBJ1-1, with a weak D call TRBD1 (5 bases). The ends were cut back, 3 bases at V and 2 bases at J, with 10 bases in the middle. The CDR3 spans 14 residues.

This clonotype turned up a few times. The chain recombines TRBV24-1 with TRBJ2-2; D is tentatively TRBD1 or TRBD2 (5 bases each). The germline V and J ends were trimmed by 3 bases and 3 bases, with 7 bases remaining between them. CDR1 and CDR2 from the germline V gene are KGHDR and SFDVKD. This CDR3 is built from 14 residues. This chain's CDR3 is CATSDGTHTGELFF. The CDR3 coding sequence is TGTGCCACCAGTGATGGGACGCACACCGGGGAGCTGTTTTTT.

This clonotype has a handful of counts. This CDR3 is CASSQVGGPKTQYF. For the CDR3, the DNA is TGCGCCAGCAGCCAAGTTGGGGGCCCAAAGACCCAGTACTTC. The chain carries TRBV4-1 and TRBJ2-5, with TRBD1 as a possible D gene (6 bases). In germline, CDR1 is MGHRA, CDR2 YSYEKL. V lost 1 base to trimming and J lost 6 bases, with 12 bases between them. The CDR3 contains 14 residues.

This clonotype was observed a handful of times. The CDR3: CASSYSGTDITDTQYF. CDR3 bases: TGTGCCAGCAGTTACTCTGGGACAGATATCACAGATACGCAGTATTTT. This chain links TRBV6-5 with TRBJ2-3; 7 bases match TRBD1. The germline V gene encodes CDR1 MNHEY and CDR2 SVGAGI. V dropped 0 bases and J dropped 2; count of bases not matched to a gene: 5. The CDR3 extends over 16 amino acids.

A few counts support this clonotype. V is TRBV5-1 and J is TRBJ2-5; D is undetermined. There are 14 residues in the CDR3. Germline lookup yields CDR1 SGHRS and CDR2 YFSETQ. Trimming cost V 5 bases and J 5 bases, with 16 bases left between them. CDR3: CASSSTATGETQYF. The CDR3 DNA reads TGCGCCAGCAGTTCAACAGCTACTGGGGAGACCCAGTACTTC.

The sample holds a few counts of this clonotype. The chain couples TRBV29-1 to TRBJ1-2, with D perhaps TRBD1 (5 bases). The CDR3 loop spans 13 amino acids. Looked up from germline, CDR1 is SQVTM and CDR2 is ANQGSEA. V was pared by 6 bases and J by 4 bases, with 15 bases between. The CDR3 nucleotides are TGCAGCGTCCCTTTCGGGACGGCCTATGGCTACACCTTC. Its translation is CSVPFGTAYGYTF.

The V and J genes are TRBV5-1 and TRBJ2-7, with 8 bases matching TRBD1. The CDR3 consists of 15 residues. Germline loops: CDR1 SGHRS, CDR2 YFSETQ. Germline trimming cut 3 bases from V and 0 bases from J; bases unmatched to any gene: 5. The CDR3 spells CASSSGTGVSYEQYF. The CDR3 coding sequence is TGCGCCAGCAGCTCCGGGACAGGTGTCTCCTACGAGCAGTACTTC.

This clonotype showed up just a few times. The chain recombines TRBV25-1 with TRBJ2-7, with 11 positions matching TRBD2. CDR3 length: 16 residues. The V gene end was trimmed by 0 bases and the J gene end by 4 bases; junction bases not matched to a gene: 5. Germline CDR1 and CDR2: MGHDK and SYGVNS. CDR3 sequence (DNA): TGTGCCAGCAGTGAATATTTCCTAGCGGGAGGATACGAGCAGTACTTC. It codes for CASSEYFLAGGYEQYF.

This clonotype has more than one count but fewer than ten. The V and J genes are TRBV28 and TRBJ1-1; possible D gene TRBD1, 5 bases. CDR1 and CDR2 (germline): MDHEN, SYDVKM. V lost 5 bases and J 4 bases, leaving 20 bases between the germline ends. This CDR3 comprises 16 residues. The CDR3 sequence: CASSPRGRGVGTEAFF. In DNA form, the CDR3 reads TGTGCCAGCAGTCCCCGGGGAAGAGGGGTGGGCACTGAAGCTTTCTTT.

The chain is built from TRBV7-9 and TRBJ2-2; D is unclear. This CDR3 has 13 residues. The ends were cut back, 5 bases at V and 3 bases at J, with 7 bases in the middle. CDR1 and CDR2 from the germline V gene are SEHNR and FQNEAQ (reference sequence). In DNA, the CDR3 is TGTGCCAGCAGCATCCGGGACACCGGGGAGCTGTTTTTT. Translated: CASSIRDTGELFF.

This clonotype was observed a handful of times. V and J are TRBV5-1 and TRBJ2-7, with D possibly matching TRBD1 (5 bases). Trimming left V 1 base short and J 3 bases short, with 14 bases between. The germline CDR1 and CDR2 sequences are SGHRS and YFSETQ. The CDR3 spans 15 residues. The CDR3 DNA sequence: TGCGCCAGCAGCTTGTACCAGGGCAGTTACTACGAGCAGTACTTC. Its protein is CASSLYQGSYYEQYF.

This clonotype appeared a few times. This chain uses TRBV19 with TRBJ2-7; 9 nucleotides agree with TRBD1. This CDR3 contains 15 residues. Trimming took 3 bases from V and 3 from J; bases not matched to a gene: 6. Per the germline V gene, CDR1 is LNHDA and CDR2 is SQIVND (reference sequence). CDR3 sequence (DNA): TGTGCCAGTAGTATTATTGGGACAGGGAGCTACGAGCAGTACTTC. It translates to CASSIIGTGSYEQYF.

In its sample, this clonotype was seen a few times. This sequence joins TRBV5-1 and TRBJ2-3; D might be TRBD2 (8 bases). The CDR3 spans 20 residues. Between the trimmed V and J ends, which lost 4 bases and 2 bases, there was a span of 29 bases. The germline V gene encodes CDR1 SGHRS and CDR2 YFSETQ. The CDR3 sequence is CASSPRGHSGTPINTDTQYF. The CDR3 nucleotides are TGCGCCAGCAGCCCTAGGGGGCATAGCGGGACCCCGATAAACACAGATACGCAGTATTTT. Drawing the rest from reference TRBV5-1 and TRBJ2-3, the complete variable domain is KAGVTQTPRYLIKTRGQQVTLSCSPISGHRSVSWYQQTPGQGLQFLFEYFSETQRNKGNFPGRFSGRQFSNSRSEMNVSTLELGDSALYLCASSPRGHSGTPINTDTQYFGPGTRLTVL.

There are a few counts of this clonotype. The V gene is TRBV2, the J gene TRBJ1-2; D unresolved. V shed 3 bases and J shed 6 bases, with 11 bases lying between them. Germline lookup yields CDR1 SNHLY and CDR2 FYNNEI. The CDR3 runs 13 residues. The CDR3 nucleotides read TGTGCCAGCAGTGACCGCGTCTATGATGGCTACACCTTC. As protein: CASSDRVYDGYTF.

V gene TRBV7-9 combines with J gene TRBJ1-5, with 8 nucleotides matching TRBD1. The CDR3 runs 15 residues. The ends lost 5 bases at V and 5 bases at J; junction bases unmatched: 8. Germline V gives CDR1 SEHNR, CDR2 FQNEAQ (reference sequence). CDR3 sequence: CASSLGDRRYQPQHF. DNA for the CDR3: TGTGCCAGCAGCCTTGGGGACAGGCGCTATCAGCCCCAGCATTTT.

There are a few counts of this clonotype. The CDR3, as DNA: TGTGCCAGCCTCGACAGTTATAGCAATCAGCCCCAGCATTTT. Residues: CASLDSYSNQPQHF. The J gene is TRBJ1-5, the V gene TRBV6-2 or TRBV6-3; a possible D gene is TRBD1 (5 bases). The germline gives CDR1 MNHEY, CDR2 SVGEGT. This CDR3 has 14 amino acids. The ends were cut back, 8 bases at V and 0 bases at J, with 11 bases in the middle.

This clonotype was counted a single time. The chain joins TRBV28 to TRBJ1-5; D perhaps matches TRBD1 (6 bases). The CDR3 contains 14 residues. V shed 5 bases and J shed 9 bases, with 17 bases lying between them. The V gene's germline CDR1 is MDHEN and CDR2 SYDVKM. This CDR3 reads CASSGQHLKGPQHF. DNA of the CDR3: TGTGCCAGCAGTGGACAGCATCTCAAGGGGCCCCAGCATTTT.

This clonotype was found many times. The chain links TRBV6-5 to TRBJ1-3; D gene unclear. V was cut by 0 bases and J by 0 bases, with 9 bases left in between. In germline, CDR1 is MNHEY, CDR2 SVGAGI. The CDR3 contains 16 residues. The CDR3 DNA sequence: TGTGCCAGCAGTTACTCCCGTGCCTTCTCTGGAAACACCATATATTTT. This codes for CASSYSRAFSGNTIYF.

This clonotype occurred a few times. The V call is TRBV28, the J call TRBJ1-1; a possible D gene is TRBD1 (5 bases). The CDR3 contains 13 residues. Per the germline V gene, CDR1 is MDHEN and CDR2 is SYDVKM. Between the trimmed V and J ends, which lost 2 bases and 11 bases, there was a span of 15 bases. Here the CDR3 DNA reads TGTGCCAGCAGTTTAAATACAGGTCAACAGGCTTTCTTT. Its protein product is CASSLNTGQQAFF.